This TCR beta chain was observed in a study of blood T cell repertoires in COVID-19. Study information: Sample material is recorded as cDNA or gDNA derived from T cells, B-cell-depleted T cells, or PBMCs.

The V and J ends lost 1 base and 5 bases respectively, with 13 bases between them. The CDR3 totals 15 residues. The germline CDR1 and CDR2 sequences are SGHRS and YFSETQ. In the authors' workflow: Nucleated cell number was recorded as an estimate derived from reference gene primer amplification. Profiled with immunoSEQ multiplex PCR; TCRdb holds only in-frame clones, not every one. That table gives V, J and clone size, and the DNA gave D and trimming. The data hold some 260,000 clones, with around four fifths observed a single time. Participants were aged about 18 to 90 years, lived in over 20 US areas, and enrolled virtually. The study assigned cohorts using participant-reported clinical history.

The origin of this receptor is a man aged 25 to 40 with acute COVID-19. The chain couples TRBV5-1 to TRBJ1-3; D may be TRBD1 (6 bases). The sequenced material came from PBMCs or T cells enriched from blood (not recorded which). The DNA for the CDR3 is TGCGCCAGCAGCTTGACAGGGATTGGTCGAAACACCATATATTTT. Translating gives CASSLTGIGRNTIYF.